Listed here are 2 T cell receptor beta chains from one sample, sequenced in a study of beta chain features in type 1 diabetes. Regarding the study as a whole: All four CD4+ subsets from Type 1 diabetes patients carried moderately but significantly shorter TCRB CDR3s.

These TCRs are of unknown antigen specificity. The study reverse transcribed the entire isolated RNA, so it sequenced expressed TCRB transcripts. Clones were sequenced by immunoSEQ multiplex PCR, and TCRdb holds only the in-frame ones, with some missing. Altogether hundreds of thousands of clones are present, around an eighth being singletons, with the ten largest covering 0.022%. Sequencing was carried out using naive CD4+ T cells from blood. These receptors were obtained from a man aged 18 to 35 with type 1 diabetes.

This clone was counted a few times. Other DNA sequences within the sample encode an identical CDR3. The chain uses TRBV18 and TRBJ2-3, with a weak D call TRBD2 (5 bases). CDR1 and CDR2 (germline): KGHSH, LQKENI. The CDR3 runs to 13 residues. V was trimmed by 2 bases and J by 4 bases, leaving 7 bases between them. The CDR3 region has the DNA TGTGCCAGCTCACCAGGCGGGCCAGATACGCAGTATTTT. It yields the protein CASSPGGPDTQYF.

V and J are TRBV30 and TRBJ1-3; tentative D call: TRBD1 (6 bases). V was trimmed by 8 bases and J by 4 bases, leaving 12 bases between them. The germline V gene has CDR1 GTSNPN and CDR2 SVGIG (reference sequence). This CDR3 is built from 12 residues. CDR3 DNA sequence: TGTGCCGGGGGCGCGGTAGGAAACACCATATATTTT. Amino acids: CAGGAVGNTIYF. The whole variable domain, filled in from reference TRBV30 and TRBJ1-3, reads SQTIHQWPATLVQPVGSPLSLECTVEGTSNPNLYWYRQAAGRGLQLLFYSVGIGQISSEVPQNLSASRPQDRQFILSSKKLLLSDSGFYLCAGGAVGNTIYFGEGSWLTVV.